The rows below give T cell receptor beta chains drawn from one sample of a study of T-cell reconstitution after alpha-beta-depleted transplantation in children. TCRdb processed the PCR reads anew with MiXCR; each CDR3 protein has one entry. The sample holds hundreds of thousands of distinct CDR3 sequences, around 10% seen once. The sample here was peripheral blood, taken 180 days after TCRalphabeta/CD19-depleted stem cell transplant. The source of these receptors is a male patient between 2 and 10 years old who had a stem cell transplant for chronic granulomatous disease, so the T cells may come from the graft donor. Each CDR3 is given with its conserved first and last residue. D genes are given only for firm matches. Size is omitted from some rows. Given values are once, few, many or a class for expanded clones.

d_call j_call clone_size v_call cdr3_aa cdr3_nt
- TRBJ1-3 - TRBV28 CASSFEGLGNTIYF TGTGCCAGCAGTTTTGAGGGCCTAGGAAACACCATATATTTT
TRBD2 TRBJ2-2 many TRBV7-6 CASSLNPSGGTGELFF TGTGCCAGCAGCTTAAATCCTAGCGGGGGCACCGGGGAGCTGTTTTTT
- TRBJ2-2 many TRBV9 CASSVWGRANTGELFF TGTGCCAGCAGCGTATGGGGTCGAGCGAACACCGGGGAGCTGTTTTTT
- TRBJ2-3 many TRBV7-9 CASSPPGDGTDTQYF TGTGCCAGCAGCCCGCCCGGGGATGGCACAGATACGCAGTATTTT
TRBD2 TRBJ2-3 many TRBV7-9 CASSQVPGLAGTDTQYF TGTGCCAGCAGCCAAGTCCCGGGACTAGCGGGCACAGATACGCAGTATTTT
- TRBJ2-2 - TRBV11-3 CASSPRENTGELFF TGTGCCAGCAGCCCGCGAGAGAACACCGGGGAGCTGTTTTTT
- TRBJ2-4 many TRBV28 CASSLGGTAKNIQYF TGTGCCAGCAGTTTAGGCGGGACAGCCAAAAACATTCAGTACTTC
TRBD2 TRBJ2-3 few TRBV20-1 CCARSLERELHTDTQYF TGCTGTGCTAGAAGTCTCGAGCGGGAGCTCCACACAGATACGCAGTATTTT
- TRBJ1-6 many TRBV5-5 CASSLAGLVNSPLHF TGTGCCAGCAGCTTGGCCGGACTGGTAAATTCACCCCTCCACTTT
- TRBJ1-1 many TRBV4-1 CASGRGENTEAFF TGCGCCAGCGGTAGGGGAGAAAACACTGAAGCTTTCTTT
- TRBJ2-1 many TRBV10-2 CASRWGPSYNEQFF TGCGCCAGCAGATGGGGACCCTCCTACAATGAGCAGTTCTTC
TRBD1 TRBJ2-7 many TRBV7-6 CASSLAGTGDYEQYF TGTGCCAGCAGCTTAGCGGGGACAGGAGACTACGAGCAGTACTTC
TRBD2 TRBJ2-6 few TRBV11-2 CASGSKVVGGAGANVLTF TGTGCCAGCGGTTCGAAGGTGGTCGGGGGGGCTGGGGCCAACGTCCTGACTTTC
- TRBJ2-7 many TRBV25-1 CASSDTLSYEQYF TGTGCCAGCAGTGACACCCTCTCCTACGAGCAGTACTTC
TRBD1 TRBJ2-6 many TRBV7-2 CASSRRQGDPGANVLTF TGTGCCAGCAGCCGAAGACAGGGGGACCCTGGGGCCAACGTCCTGACTTTC
- TRBJ2-7 many TRBV14 CASSQFAGVSYEQYF TGTGCCAGCAGCCAATTTGCCGGTGTGTCCTACGAGCAGTACTTC
- TRBJ2-7 many TRBV6-5 CASSSRDGGGEQYF TGTGCCAGCAGTTCAAGGGACGGGGGAGGCGAGCAGTACTTC
- TRBJ2-2 - TRBV19 CASSSAGDTGELFF TGTGCCAGTAGTTCCGCAGGGGACACCGGGGAGCTGTTTTTT
- TRBJ2-1 many TRBV29-1 CSAVFVGRSSYNEQFF TGCAGCGCCGTTTTTGTGGGGCGAAGCTCCTACAATGAGCAGTTCTTC
- TRBJ2-7 many TRBV28 CASSNRVASYEQYF TGTGCCAGCAGTAACAGGGTGGCCTCCTACGAGCAGTACTTC
TRBD1 TRBJ2-7 few TRBV28 CATRQGLSEQYF TGTGCCACCCGACAGGGTCTTAGCGAGCAGTACTTC
- TRBJ2-7 many TRBV7-9 CASSLPPTVSEQYF TGTGCCAGCAGCTTACCGCCGACGGTTTCCGAGCAGTACTTC
TRBD2 TRBJ2-1 many TRBV20-1 CSALPLAGDNNEQFF TGCAGTGCCCTCCCCCTGGCGGGAGACAACAATGAGCAGTTCTTC
- TRBJ2-5 - TRBV28 CASRRIRDLQETQYF TGTGCCAGCAGGCGAATCCGGGACTTACAAGAGACCCAGTACTTC
- TRBJ2-5 many TRBV30 CAWSVRRGGETQYF TGTGCCTGGAGTGTACGTAGGGGCGGGGAGACCCAGTACTTC
TRBD2 TRBJ2-2 many TRBV5-1 CASSPTTGGPTGELFF TGCGCCAGCAGCCCAACTACGGGGGGGCCGACCGGGGAGCTGTTTTTT
- TRBJ2-7 many TRBV5-1 CASSYAGTKGGAYEQYF TGCGCCAGCAGCTATGCCGGGACAAAAGGTGGAGCCTACGAGCAGTACTTC
TRBD1 TRBJ2-5 many TRBV5-6 CASRPLGTAQETQYF TGTGCCAGCAGGCCACTCGGGACAGCCCAAGAGACCCAGTACTTC
- TRBJ2-2 many TRBV7-9 CASSQLGNTGELFF TGTGCCAGCAGCCAATTAGGGAACACCGGGGAGCTGTTTTTT
TRBD2 TRBJ2-3 many TRBV7-9 CASSLGRASGRTDTQYF TGTGCCAGCAGCTTAGGAAGGGCTAGCGGGCGTACAGATACGCAGTATTTT
TRBD1 TRBJ2-1 many TRBV12-3/TRBV12-4 CASSTHRGMDEQFF TGTGCCAGCAGTACGCACAGGGGGATGGATGAGCAGTTCTTC
- TRBJ2-7 many TRBV28 CASSSGRRTGSYEQYF TGTGCCAGCAGTTCGGGACGCCGAACCGGGTCCTACGAGCAGTACTTC
TRBD2 TRBJ2-3 few TRBV18 CASSPTSGRDTQYF TGTGCCAGCTCACCAACTAGCGGGAGGGATACGCAGTATTTT
- TRBJ1-1 many TRBV5-1 CASSLAGTVMNTEAFF TGCGCCAGCAGCTTGGCCGGGACGGTCATGAACACTGAAGCTTTCTTT
TRBD2 TRBJ2-7 many TRBV4-1 CASSRSGGQSGDEQYF TGCGCCAGCAGCCGGTCGGGGGGGCAGTCTGGCGACGAGCAGTACTTC
- TRBJ1-5 many TRBV20-1 CSARGRGLSNQPQHF TGCAGTGCTAGGGGTCGGGGGCTTAGCAATCAGCCCCAGCATTTT
- TRBJ2-5 many TRBV28 CASSETAKKTQYF TGTGCCAGCAGTGAGACAGCTAAGAAGACCCAGTACTTC
- TRBJ2-7 many TRBV5-1 CASSGLNSYEQYF TGCGCCAGCAGCGGACTGAACTCCTACGAGCAGTACTTC
- TRBJ2-5 few TRBV28 CASSYTVIEETQYF TGTGCCAGCAGTTACACAGTAATTGAAGAGACCCAGTACTTC
TRBD2 TRBJ2-3 many TRBV10-2 CASRLAGDIDTQYF TGCGCCAGCCGACTAGCGGGGGACATAGATACGCAGTATTTT
TRBD2 TRBJ2-1 many TRBV10-3 CAIKLAGGLNEQFF TGTGCCATCAAGTTAGCGGGGGGGCTCAATGAGCAGTTCTTC
- TRBJ2-7 many TRBV11-3 CASSLGGASIYEQYF TGTGCCAGCAGCTTAGGGGGGGCTAGTATCTACGAGCAGTACTTC
- TRBJ2-7 many TRBV20-1 CSASTTSYEQYF TGCAGTGCTAGTACGACCTCCTACGAGCAGTACTTC
TRBD2 TRBJ2-3 - TRBV12-3/TRBV12-4 CAGSKAGGADTQYF TGTGCCGGCAGTAAAGCGGGAGGAGCAGATACGCAGTATTTT